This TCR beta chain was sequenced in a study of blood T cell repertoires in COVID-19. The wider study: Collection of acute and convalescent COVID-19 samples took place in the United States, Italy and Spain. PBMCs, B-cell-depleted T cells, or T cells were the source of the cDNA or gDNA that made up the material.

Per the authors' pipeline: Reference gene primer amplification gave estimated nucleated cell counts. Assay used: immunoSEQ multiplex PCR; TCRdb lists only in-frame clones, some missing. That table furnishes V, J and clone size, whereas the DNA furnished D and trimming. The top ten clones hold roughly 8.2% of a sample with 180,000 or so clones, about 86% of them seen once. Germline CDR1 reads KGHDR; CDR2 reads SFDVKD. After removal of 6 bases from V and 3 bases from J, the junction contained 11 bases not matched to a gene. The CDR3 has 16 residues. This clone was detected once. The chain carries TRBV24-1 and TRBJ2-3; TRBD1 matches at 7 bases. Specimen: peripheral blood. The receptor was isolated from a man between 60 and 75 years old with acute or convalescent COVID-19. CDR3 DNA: TGTGCCACCAGTCGAGCGACAGGGAAAGGGACAGATACGCAGTATTTT. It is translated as CATSRATGKGTDTQYF.